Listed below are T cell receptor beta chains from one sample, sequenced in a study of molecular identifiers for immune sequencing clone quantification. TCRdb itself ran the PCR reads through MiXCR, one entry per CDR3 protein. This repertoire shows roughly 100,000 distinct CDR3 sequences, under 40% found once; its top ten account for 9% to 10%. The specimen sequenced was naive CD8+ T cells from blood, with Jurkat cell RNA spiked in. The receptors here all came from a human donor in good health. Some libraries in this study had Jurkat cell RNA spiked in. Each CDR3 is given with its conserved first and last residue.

CASSAQNTGELFF	TRBV9	TRBJ2-2	13
CSAKPPGQSTDTQYF	TRBV20-1	TRBJ2-3	15
CASSEKLGTTNNEQFF	TRBV9	TRBJ2-1	16
CASSFGDNEQFF	TRBV27	TRBJ2-1	12
CASRQGVMETQYF	TRBV6-2/TRBV6-3	TRBJ2-5	13
CASSVRSAYVTRPQSIRYF	TRBV19	TRBJ2-4	19
CASSVGTSRVEQYF	TRBV7-2	TRBJ2-7	14
CASSLGGRGTEAFF	TRBV12-3/TRBV12-4	TRBJ1-1	14
CASSPGLALNYEQYF	TRBV28	TRBJ2-7	15
CASSRLLGQVVEQFF	TRBV7-6	TRBJ2-1	15
CATTAPAATNTGELFF	TRBV28	TRBJ2-2	16
CASSLPLGTMHTGELFF	TRBV7-6	TRBJ2-2	17
CASSSWGASEQFF	TRBV7-2	TRBJ2-1	13
CASSQWGRGEQYF	TRBV28	TRBJ2-7	13
CASSRRGAGSGANVLTF	TRBV27	TRBJ2-6	17
CASSDVGIGVHGYTF	TRBV2	TRBJ1-2	15
CASSQRGRDVGEQFF	TRBV4-1	TRBJ2-1	15
CSHRFRVYGTDTQYF	TRBV29-1	TRBJ2-3	15
CASSESGQGQPQHF	TRBV9	TRBJ1-5	14
CASRTTGLNTIYF	TRBV6-5	TRBJ1-3	13
CASNGYRSGANVLTF	TRBV7-9	TRBJ2-6	15
CASSVSGSYEQYF	TRBV2	TRBJ2-7	13
CASRGPGGAGAEKLFF	TRBV7-8	TRBJ1-4	16
CASSIGNTEAFF	TRBV19	TRBJ1-1	12
CSVVAGTGTEQYF	TRBV29-1	TRBJ2-7	13
CSARDLSLSGNQPQHF	TRBV20-1	TRBJ1-5	16
CASGSLLRTYEQYF	TRBV27	TRBJ2-7	14
CASTLPGTVYGYTF	TRBV28	TRBJ1-2	14
CASSVAGGPLTEAIF	TRBV9	TRBJ1-1	15
CASGVSTDTQYF	TRBV12-3/TRBV12-4	TRBJ2-3	12
CASSAGGQTTSTDTQYF	TRBV4-1	TRBJ2-3	17
CSAHNEDRAYEQYF	TRBV20-1	TRBJ2-7	14
CASSLVRGYGSYEQYF	TRBV7-9	TRBJ2-7	16
CASSGGGIQPQHF	TRBV7-9	TRBJ1-5	13
CSVVPPVGRETQYF	TRBV29-1	TRBJ2-5	14
CASTRLAELNIQYF	TRBV7-9	TRBJ2-4	14
CASSLQGRGTEAFF	TRBV18	TRBJ1-1	14
CASSWGGPPDTQYF	TRBV12-3/TRBV12-4	TRBJ2-3	14
CATSRETSGIQETQYF	TRBV15	TRBJ2-5	16
CASSFYTGGPQETQYF	TRBV5-6	TRBJ2-5	16
CASRLSYSSNTEAFF	TRBV27	TRBJ1-1	15
CASSSVGSTDTQYF	TRBV12-3/TRBV12-4	TRBJ2-3	14
CASSLVGFGNTIYF	TRBV28	TRBJ1-3	14
CASKIQGIDYGYTF	TRBV27	TRBJ1-2	14
CASSIGGRGQNIQYF	TRBV19	TRBJ2-4	15
CAISDYDREAGELFF	TRBV10-3	TRBJ2-2	15
CASSFTSGSSNEQFF	TRBV6-5	TRBJ2-1	15
CASSDGGNQPQHF	TRBV6-5	TRBJ1-5	13
CASSPSPQGTEQYF	TRBV5-1	TRBJ2-7	14
CASSSVSPELYF	TRBV28	TRBJ2-3	12